This TCR beta chain originates from a study of T cell responses to AZD1222 COVID-19 vaccine. CDR3 length: 16 residues. Generated by immunoSEQ multiplex PCR, the TCRdb table keeps only in-frame clones and is missing some. The sample shows 150,000 to 160,000 clones, 90% of them seen only once. The study, taken as a whole, reports: A reported finding is that nearly half of spike-specific TCRs target unmutated variant regions. Spike-specific TCR breadth and depth went up after people got two AZD1222 doses. Females outnumbered males among donors, who were mostly white British; clonal diversity was possibly underestimated.

A word on this clone: Its specificity is not known.

The input for sequencing was peripheral blood, taken on day 0 of AZD1222 vaccination. V is TRBV21-1 and J is TRBJ2-1; TRBD1 was called by the table and not checked on the DNA. TRBV21-1 is described as a pseudogene. The sequence was collected from an adult in good health. This CDR3 reads CASSKDWGQGYNEQFF. Here the CDR3 DNA reads TGTGCCAGCAGCAAAGATTGGGGACAGGGCTACAATGAGCAGTTCTTC.